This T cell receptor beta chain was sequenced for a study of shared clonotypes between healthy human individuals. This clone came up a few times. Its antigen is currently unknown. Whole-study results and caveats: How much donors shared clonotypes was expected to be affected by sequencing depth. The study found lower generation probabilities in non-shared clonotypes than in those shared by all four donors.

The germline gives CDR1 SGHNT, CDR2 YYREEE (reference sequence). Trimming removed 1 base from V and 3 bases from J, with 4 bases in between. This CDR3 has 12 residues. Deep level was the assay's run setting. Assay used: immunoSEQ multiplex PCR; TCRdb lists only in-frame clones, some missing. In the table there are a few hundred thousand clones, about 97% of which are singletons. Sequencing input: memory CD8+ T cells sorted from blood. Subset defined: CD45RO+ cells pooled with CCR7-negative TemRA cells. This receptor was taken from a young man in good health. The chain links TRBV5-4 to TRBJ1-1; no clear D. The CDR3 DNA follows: TGTGCCAGCAGCTTGCCCTACACTGAAGCTTTCTTT. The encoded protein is CASSLPYTEAFF.